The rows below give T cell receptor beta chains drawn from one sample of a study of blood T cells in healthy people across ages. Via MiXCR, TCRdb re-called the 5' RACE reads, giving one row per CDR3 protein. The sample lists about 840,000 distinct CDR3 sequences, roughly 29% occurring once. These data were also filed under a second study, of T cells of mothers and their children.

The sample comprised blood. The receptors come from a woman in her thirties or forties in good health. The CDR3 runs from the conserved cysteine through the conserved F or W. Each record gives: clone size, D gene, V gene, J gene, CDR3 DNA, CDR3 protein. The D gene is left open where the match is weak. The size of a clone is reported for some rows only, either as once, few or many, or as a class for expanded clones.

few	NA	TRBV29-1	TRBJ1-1	TGCAGCGCCGGAGGAGGAAAGGGATGGGACACTGAAGCTTTCTTT	CSAGGGKGWDTEAFF
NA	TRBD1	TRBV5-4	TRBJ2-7	TGTGCCAGCAGCTTGGTCCTGACCGGGACAGCAAGCTCCTACGAGCAGTACTTC	CASSLVLTGTASSYEQYF
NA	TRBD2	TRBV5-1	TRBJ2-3	TGCGCCAGCAGCTTGGTCCCCCTAGCGGGGGGAACAGATACGCAGTATTTT	CASSLVPLAGGTDTQYF
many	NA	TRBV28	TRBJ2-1	TGTGCCAGCAGTACCCGGGGCAGGGCCCCCTACAATGAGCAGTTCTTC	CASSTRGRAPYNEQFF
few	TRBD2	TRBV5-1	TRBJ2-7	TGCGCCAGCAGCTTGGGTAGAGCGGGGCCAACCTACGAGCAGTACTTC	CASSLGRAGPTYEQYF
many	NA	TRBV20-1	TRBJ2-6	TGCAGTGCCAATACAGGGTACGGGGCCAACGTCCTGACTTTC	CSANTGYGANVLTF
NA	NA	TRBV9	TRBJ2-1	TGTGCCAGCAGCGTAGTACCAGCGGCCTACAATGAGCAGTTCTTC	CASSVVPAAYNEQFF
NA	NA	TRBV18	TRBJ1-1	TGTGCCAGCTCTACCGGGCGGCAACTGAACACTGAAGCTTTCTTT	CASSTGRQLNTEAFF
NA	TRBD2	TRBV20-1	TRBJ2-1	TGCAGTGCTAGGGGCCCCGGGACTAGCTTTTATGAGCGGTTCTTC	CSARGPGTSFYERFF
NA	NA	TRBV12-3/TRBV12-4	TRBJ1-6	TGTGCCAGCAGTTCAGAAGATAATTCACCCCTCCACTTT	CASSSEDNSPLHF
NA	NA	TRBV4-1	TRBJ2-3	TGCGCCAGCAGCCAAGTAGGATACGGGGGCGGCACAGATACGCAGTATTTT	CASSQVGYGGGTDTQYF
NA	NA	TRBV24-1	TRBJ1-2	TGTGCCACCAGGGGTGACGGTGCCTGGGAGGGCCACACCTTC	CATRGDGAWEGHTF
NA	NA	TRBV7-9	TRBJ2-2	TGTGCCAGCAGCTACGGTTGGGCCGGGGAGCTGTTTTTT	CASSYGWAGELFF
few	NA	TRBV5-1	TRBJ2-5	TGCACCAGCAGCCCTATAGGGGGGGGGCGCTGGGAGACCCAGTACTTC	CTSSPIGGGRWETQYF
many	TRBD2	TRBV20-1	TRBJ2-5	TGCAGTGCGGGGGGGGTTCCGGGGAAAGAGACCCAGTACTTC	CSAGGVPGKETQYF
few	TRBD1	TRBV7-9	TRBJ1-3	TGTGCCAGCAGCAGAGACAGGGTAACGGACCCCTCTCAATCTGGAAACACCATATATTTT	CASSRDRVTDPSQSGNTIYF
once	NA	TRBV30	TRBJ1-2	TGTGCCTGGAGTGAGGGTTCACGGCCGGGTGGTGGCTACACCTTC	CAWSEGSRPGGGYTF
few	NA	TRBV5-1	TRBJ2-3	TGCGCCAGCAGCCCGGAAGGATCCACAGATACGCAGTATTTT	CASSPEGSTDTQYF
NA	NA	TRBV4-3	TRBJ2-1	TGCGCCAGCAGCCACACCCCCGGGAACTCCTACAATGAGCAGTTCTTC	CASSHTPGNSYNEQFF
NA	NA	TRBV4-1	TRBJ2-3	TGCGCCAGCAGCCAACTGGACTCGTACACAGATACGCAGTATTTT	CASSQLDSYTDTQYF
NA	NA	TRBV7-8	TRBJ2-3	TGTGCCAGCAGCGTGAGGGACCTACTCCCCCAGGGCTATACGCAGTATTTT	CASSVRDLLPQGYTQYF
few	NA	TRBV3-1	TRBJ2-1	TGTGCCAGCAGCAGGACCAACGTCTACAATGAGCAGTTCTTC	CASSRTNVYNEQFF